This is a list of T cell receptor beta chains from one sample in a study of blood T cell repertoires in COVID-19. Generated by immunoSEQ multiplex PCR, the TCRdb table keeps only in-frame clones and is missing some. Of tens of thousands of clones listed, around 90% were seen once; the top ten hold approximately 4.8%. The sequenced sample consisted of peripheral blood. The receptors here all came from a woman of 80 years or more with active COVID-19. The CDR3 runs from the conserved cysteine through the conserved F or W. The D gene is left open where the match is weak. Size is omitted from some rows. Given values are once, few, many or a class for expanded clones.

few	TRBD1	TRBV6-6	TRBJ2-7	TGTGCCAGCAGTTGGACAGGGGACGAGCAGTACTTC	CASSWTGDEQYF
-	TRBD2	TRBV7-9	TRBJ2-1	TGTGCCAGCAGCTTAGTGTCTAGCGGGAGGAGTATGAATGAGCAGTTCTTC	CASSLVSSGRSMNEQFF
once	-	TRBV5-3	TRBJ2-6	TGTGCCAGAAGCCGAGACAGGCTATACTCTGGGGCCAACGTCCTGACTTTC	CARSRDRLYSGANVLTF
-	-	TRBV28	TRBJ1-4	TGTGCCACCGTGGCGGGGGGGGCCGGCGAAAAACTGTTTTTT	CATVAGGAGEKLFF
-	-	TRBV18	TRBJ2-3	TGTGCCAGCTCTCCCAGGGGCCGGGCAGATACGCAGTATTTT	CASSPRGRADTQYF
-	-	TRBV6-2/TRBV6-3	TRBJ2-7	TGTGCCAGCAGTTCTCGACGAGGAGGGTACATGTCCTACGAGCAGTACTTC	CASSSRRGGYMSYEQYF
-	-	TRBV18	TRBJ2-7	TGTGCCAGCTCACCGGCCGGGACAATCTACGAGCAGTACTTC	CASSPAGTIYEQYF
once	TRBD2	TRBV5-1	TRBJ2-7	TGCGCCAGCAGCTTAAGCCGGGAGGGGGGCGCGGCGGGAGAGGCCTACGAGCAGTACTTC	CASSLSREGGAAGEAYEQYF
-	TRBD1	TRBV2	TRBJ2-3	TGTGCCAGTGCGGGGACAGGGGGTGCAGATACGCAGTATTTT	CASAGTGGADTQYF
-	-	TRBV4-2	TRBJ2-5	TGTGCCAGCAGCCAAGAGGAGGGGCTAGCGCGGGAGACCCAGTACTTC	CASSQEEGLARETQYF
-	-	TRBV3-1/TRBV3-2	TRBJ1-2	TGTGCCAGCAGCCAGGGGCCCCACTATGGCTACACCTTC	CASSQGPHYGYTF
-	TRBD1	TRBV7-8	TRBJ1-5	TGTGCCAGCAGCTTAGGGCCGGACAGGGGAAGGCAGCCCCAGCATTTT	CASSLGPDRGRQPQHF
-	TRBD1	TRBV12-5	TRBJ2-3	TGTGCTAGTGCCGGACAGGGGGTTGGCACAGATACGCAGTATTTT	CASAGQGVGTDTQYF
-	TRBD2	TRBV6-1	TRBJ2-3	TGTGCCAGCAGTGGACTAGCGGGAAGGGCGCGGTATAGCACAGATACGCAGTATTTT	CASSGLAGRARYSTDTQYF
-	TRBD2	TRBV24-1	TRBJ2-1	TGTGCCACCCGGACTAGCGGGAGGAATGAGCAGTTCTTC	CATRTSGRNEQFF
-	-	TRBV5-1	TRBJ2-1	TGCGCCAGCAGCTTGGCCATGGGGGGAGGCTACAATGAGCAGTTCTTC	CASSLAMGGGYNEQFF
-	TRBD1	TRBV2	TRBJ2-3	TGTGCCAGCACCGGACAGGCGGCAGATACGCAGTATTTT	CASTGQAADTQYF
-	TRBD2	TRBV6-2/TRBV6-3	TRBJ2-5	TGTGCCAGCAGTGCCGGGACTAGCGGGAGAGAGACCCAGTACTTC	CASSAGTSGRETQYF
-	TRBD1	TRBV5-1	TRBJ1-1	TGCGCCAGCAGCATACCGGGACAGGCCAAGCACACTGAAGCTTTCTTT	CASSIPGQAKHTEAFF
-	-	TRBV28	TRBJ2-1	TGTGCCAGCAGTTGGGCCGGGGATGAGCAGTTCTTC	CASSWAGDEQFF
-	TRBD1	TRBV28	TRBJ2-7	TGTGCCAGCGGCCCGGGACAGATCTCCTACGAGCAGTACTTC	CASGPGQISYEQYF
-	TRBD2	TRBV19	TRBJ2-1	TGTGCCAGTAGTATTCCCTTTATAGCGGGAGGGAGTTACAATGAGCAGTTCTTC	CASSIPFIAGGSYNEQFF
-	TRBD2	TRBV2	TRBJ2-5	TGTGCCAGCAGCCGGAGGGAGGGAGAGACCCAGTACTTC	CASSRREGETQYF